Following are 27 T cell receptor beta chains from one sample sequenced in a study of metastatic and nonmetastatic thyroid tumors. Thyroid surgery was preceded by no treatment in any patient. From the PCR reads, TCRdb re-called clones with MiXCR. Here the sample spans about 32,000 clones, about 20% being singletons. The sample was blood. Receptor source: a female donor with papillary thyroid cancer or a benign thyroid nodule (not recorded which). Some clones in this sample may be carry-over from other donors' samples.

This clone was seen repeatedly, ten times or more. V gene TRBV9 combines with J gene TRBJ1-2, with 9 positions matching TRBD1. This CDR3 has 13 residues. Germline values: CDR1 SGDLS, CDR2 YYNGEE. V gave up 3 bases and J gave up 6 bases; unmatched junction bases: 3. CDR3 nucleotide sequence: TGTGCCAGCAGCGACGGACAGGGGAATGGCTACACCTTC. Translating gives CASSDGQGNGYTF.

By proportion, this clone is medium-sized (0.01 to 0.1%). The rearrangement joins TRBV19 to TRBJ2-5, with 9 bases fitting TRBD1. The length of the CDR3 is 14 residues. Germline V gene sequence: CDR1 LNHDA, CDR2 SQIVND (reference sequence). The ends lost 8 bases at V and 5 bases at J; junction bases unmatched: 9. CDR3 sequence reads: CASGGQGNMETQYF. The CDR3 nucleotides are TGTGCCAGTGGCGGACAGGGGAACATGGAGACCCAGTACTTC.

This clone was seen only a few times. In DNA form, the CDR3 reads TGCGCCAGCAGCACGGGAGTGGCAGTCTCTGGAAACACCATATATTTT. Translation: CASSTGVAVSGNTIYF. The chain carries TRBV5-1 and TRBJ1-3; D not certain. Germline lookup yields CDR1 SGHRS and CDR2 YFSETQ. V was shortened by 4 bases and J by 0 bases, with 14 bases between the two germline ends. The CDR3 extends over 16 amino acids.

This clone showed up many times. The chain uses TRBV6-1 and TRBJ2-3, with 8 nucleotides matching TRBD2. Looked up from germline, CDR1 is MNHNS and CDR2 is SASEGT. This CDR3 has 18 amino acids. The V and J ends lost 6 bases and 0 bases, in that order; junction bases with no gene match: 14. The CDR3 nucleotides read TGTGCCAGCAGAGACCTGCGGGGGGCGATTAAGAGCACAGATACGCAGTATTTT. Protein sequence: CASRDLRGAIKSTDTQYF.

This clone was seen at least ten times. Since no conserved phenylalanine or tryptophan closes the CDR3, a read error is the likely cause. The rearrangement links TRBV28 to TRBJ2-5; D not certain. This CDR3 spans 14 amino acids. Germline CDR1 is MDHEN and CDR2 is SYDVKM. V was clipped by 5 bases and J by 1 base, with 11 bases between them. CDR3 sequence (DNA): TGTGCCAGCAGTCAAGGGCCGGTCCAAGAGACCCAGTACCTC. Translation gives CASSQGPVQETQYL.

As for this clone: A single base separates this from a much larger clone, so it may be a read error. The chain recombines TRBV13 with TRBJ2-5; D may be TRBD1 (5 bases). Looked up from germline, CDR1 is PRHDT and CDR2 is FYEKMQ (reference sequence). The CDR3 sequence is 15 residues long. The CDR3 DNA follows: TGTGCCAGCAGTTCGACGTGGGGCTGGCTGCGAACCCGGTACTTC. Its protein product is CASSSTWGWLRTRYF.

This clone was counted many times. The genes are TRBV5-6 and TRBJ2-3; tentatively, D is TRBD2 (6 bases). V lost 2 bases to trimming and J lost 2 bases, with 15 bases between them. From germline, CDR1 is SGHDT and CDR2 YYEEEE. The CDR3 contains 16 residues. The CDR3 loop is CASSFDKRGITDTQYF. The CDR3, as DNA: TGTGCCAGCAGCTTCGATAAACGGGGGATCACAGATACGCAGTATTTT. The full variable domain, its missing parts supplied by reference TRBV5-6 and TRBJ2-3, is DAGVTQSPTHLIKTRGQQVTLRCSPKSGHDTVSWYQQALGQGPQFIFQYYEEEERQRGNFPDRFSGHQFPNYSSELNVNALLLGDSALYLCASSFDKRGITDTQYFGPGTRLTVL.

The sample holds many counts of this clone. This chain links TRBV5-1 with TRBJ2-7; 11 bases fit TRBD2. The germline V gene encodes CDR1 SGHRS and CDR2 YFSETQ. Trimming at V came to 4 bases and at J to 1 base, leaving 4 bases not matched to a gene. The CDR3 runs to 15 residues. The CDR3 protein is CASSTSGRFSYEQYF. As DNA, the CDR3 is TGCGCCAGCAGCACTAGCGGGAGATTTTCCTACGAGCAGTACTTC.

This clone was picked up many times. This chain connects TRBV20-1 to TRBJ2-7; no firm D call. CDR1 is DFQATT, CDR2 SNEGSKA, per germline (reference sequence). This CDR3 contains 12 residues. V was cut by 6 bases and J by 3 bases, with 12 bases left in between. The CDR3 loop reads CSAGIIGYEQYF. Here the CDR3 DNA reads TGCAGTGCAGGGATAATTGGCTACGAGCAGTACTTC.

This clone was found many times. V is TRBV5-8 and J is TRBJ2-7; 13 bases line up with TRBD2. The germline gives CDR1 SGHTS, CDR2 YDEGEE. J lost 4 bases, V lost 0 bases, and 1 base had no gene match. The CDR3 runs 15 residues. The CDR3 loop is CASSLGTSGGYEQYF. The CDR3 DNA is TGTGCCAGCAGCTTGGGGACTAGCGGGGGTTACGAGCAGTACTTC.

This clone was counted ten times or more. This chain's CDR3 is CASSTGTDTQYF. Written as DNA, the CDR3 is TGTGCCAGCAGCACAGGGACAGATACGCAGTATTTT. J is TRBJ2-3 and V is TRBV7-9; a weak D match, TRBD1 (6 bases). The CDR3 is 12 amino acids. The V gene lost 5 bases and the J gene lost 3 bases, with 6 bases spanning the gap. Germline-derived CDR1 and CDR2 are SEHNR and FQNEAQ (reference sequence).

This clone was picked up many times. The rearrangement joins TRBV7-9 to TRBJ2-3, with a possible D match to TRBD1 (6 bases). The CDR3 has 13 amino acids. CDR1 is SEHNR and CDR2 is FQNEAQ in the germline V gene (reference sequence). V was cut by 5 bases and J by 4 bases, with 10 bases left in between. CDR3 residues: CASSQGTSDTQYF. The CDR3 DNA is TGTGCCAGCAGCCAAGGGACATCAGATACGCAGTATTTT.

This clone is large within its sample. The V gene is TRBV15, the J gene TRBJ1-5; 8 nucleotides align to TRBD1. Germline values: CDR1 LNHNV, CDR2 YYDKDF (reference sequence). V was pared by 3 bases and J by 4 bases, with 2 bases of the junction left unmatched. The CDR3 totals 14 residues. CDR3 coding DNA: TGTGCCACCAGCAGGGGACAGGAAAATCAGCCCCAGCATTTT. Its translation is CATSRGQENQPQHF. Supplemented by reference TRBV15 and TRBJ1-5, the full variable domain reads DAMVIQNPRYQVTQFGKPVTLSCSQTLNHNVMYWYQQKSSQAPKLLFHYYDKDFNNEADTPDNFQSRRPNTSFCFLDIRSPGLGDTAMYLCATSRGQENQPQHFGDGTRLSIL.

This clone has a count of ten or more. The chain uses TRBV3-1 and TRBJ1-2; tentatively, D is TRBD1 (6 bases). The CDR3 contains 16 residues. Germline V CDR1 and CDR2: LGHDT, YNNKEL (reference sequence). The V end lost 4 bases, the J end lost 2 bases, and 17 bases lay between the germline ends. The CDR3 spells CASSPTGARGNYGYTF. The CDR3 DNA sequence: TGTGCCAGCAGCCCCACGGGGGCAAGGGGAAACTATGGCTACACCTTC.

This clone was counted many times. This CDR3 reads CASSESAGAGYTF. The CDR3 DNA sequence: TGCGCCAGCAGTGAGTCGGCAGGGGCTGGCTACACCTTC. The rearrangement uses TRBV10-1 and TRBJ1-2; D is possibly TRBD1 (6 bases). Germline-derived CDR1 and CDR2 are WNHNN and SYGVQD (reference sequence). This CDR3 has 13 residues. V lost 0 bases and J lost 7, with 9 bases in between.

V and J are TRBV28 and TRBJ2-7; D is ambiguous. The CDR3 sequence is 14 residues long. The germline V gene has CDR1 MDHEN and CDR2 SYDVKM. V lost 5 bases and J lost 10, with 21 bases in between. The CDR3 reads CASSPPPPRAHQYF. CDR3 DNA sequence: TGTGCCAGCAGTCCCCCTCCCCCAAGGGCCCACCAGTACTTC.

This clone has a count of ten or more. This rearrangement joins TRBV11-2 to TRBJ2-2; 9 bases fit TRBD2. V lost 4 bases to trimming and J lost 1 base; unmatched junction nucleotides: 4. CDR1 and CDR2 from the germline V gene are SGHAT and FQNNGV. The CDR3 totals 16 residues. CDR3: CASSYTSGQNTGELFF. The CDR3 DNA is TGTGCCAGCAGCTATACTAGCGGGCAGAACACCGGGGAGCTGTTTTTT.

Judged by abundance, this clone is medium-sized. The chain has TRBV4-1 and TRBJ1-5; D ambiguous. The CDR3 extends over 15 amino acids. V was pared by 0 bases and J by 5 bases, with 11 bases between. CDR1 is MGHRA, CDR2 YSYEKL, per germline. As DNA, the CDR3 is TGCGCCAGCAGCCAAGATAGCTCTGGGCATCAGCCCCAGCATTTT. Amino acids: CASSQDSSGHQPQHF.

This clone was counted a few times. V and J are TRBV6-6 and TRBJ2-6; 8 nucleotides agree with TRBD1. This CDR3 spans 16 amino acids. V was clipped by 4 bases and J by 3 bases; unmatched bases: 5. Germline V lookup: CDR1 MNHNY, CDR2 SVGAGI (reference sequence). Here the CDR3 DNA reads TGTGCCAGCAGTTTCCGCAGGGGGCTTGGGGCCAACGTCCTGACTTTC. Amino acid sequence: CASSFRRGLGANVLTF.

This clone was seen ten or more times. This may stem from a read error, because a much larger clone lies one nucleotide away. V is TRBV5-4 and J is TRBJ1-2; maybe TRBD1 (5 bases). From germline, CDR1 is SGHNT and CDR2 YYREEE (reference sequence). The CDR3 runs to 15 residues. V gave up 4 bases and J gave up 4 bases, with 17 bases separating them. The CDR3: CASSPRGAAVYGYTF. CDR3 nucleotide sequence: TGTGCCAGCAGCCCTCGAGGGGCAGCGGTCTATGGCTACACCTTC.

At least ten counts were recorded for this clone. The chain carries TRBV19 and TRBJ2-6, with 7 bases that match TRBD1. Germline CDR1 and CDR2: LNHDA and SQIVND (reference sequence). The CDR3 consists of 15 residues. V shed 7 bases, J shed 4 bases, and the junction held 7 bases outside the gene matches. The CDR3 region has the DNA TGTGCCAGTACTTCCGACAGGGTCGGGGCCAACGTCCTGACTTTC. It encodes CASTSDRVGANVLTF.

Many counts were recorded for this clone. A read error may explain this, as a much larger clone is one base away. This chain links TRBV2 with TRBJ2-7, with a possible D match to TRBD1 (5 bases). The length of the CDR3 is 14 residues. CDR1 is SNHLY and CDR2 is FYNNEI in the germline V gene. The CDR3 sequence: CASTTDRISDEQYF. The CDR3 DNA is TGTGCCAGCACGACAGACCGAATCTCCGACGAGCAGTACTTC.

This clone was seen at least ten times. V is TRBV6-1 and J is TRBJ1-3; weak D call: TRBD1 (5 bases). CDR1 and CDR2 from the germline V gene are MNHNS and SASEGT. CDR3 length: 16 residues. V dropped 1 base and J dropped 4 bases, with 14 bases sitting between them. The CDR3 spells CASSEVADSVGNTIYF. CDR3 coding DNA: TGTGCCAGCAGTGAAGTTGCCGACAGCGTAGGAAACACCATATATTTT.

This clone was counted between two and nine times. The chain links TRBV6-1 to TRBJ1-6; D call uncertain. Germline CDR1 MNHNS, CDR2 SASEGT. The CDR3 has 16 residues. V lost 4 bases and J 0 bases, leaving 10 bases between the germline ends. Here the CDR3 reads CASSGAVSSYNSPLHF. CDR3 DNA sequence: TGTGCCAGCAGTGGAGCGGTGAGCTCCTATAATTCACCCCTCCACTTT.

The sample holds many counts of this clone. The chain carries TRBV5-1 and TRBJ1-2, with 9 bases that match TRBD1. The germline CDR1 and CDR2 sequences are SGHRS and YFSETQ. The V gene end was trimmed by 4 bases and the J gene end by 5 bases; junction bases not matched to a gene: 12. The length of the CDR3 is 16 residues. CDR3 sequence reads: CASSPGQGRGSYGYTF. The CDR3 DNA follows: TGCGCCAGCAGCCCTGGACAGGGGCGGGGGTCTTATGGCTACACCTTC.

This clone was detected ten times or more. A much larger clone is a single base away; this may be a read error. The chain combines TRBV6-1 with TRBJ1-1; 7 bases are shared with TRBD1. The CDR3 contains 13 residues. CDR1 and CDR2 (germline): MNHNS, SASEGT. The CDR3 nucleotides read TGTGCCAGCAGTGAGACAGGGACGAATGAAGCCTTCTTT. Protein product: CASSETGTNEAFF.

This clone was observed at least ten times. This chain joins TRBV9 and TRBJ2-3; 8 bases line up with TRBD2. The V gene's germline CDR1 is SGDLS and CDR2 YYNGEE. This CDR3 has 16 residues. J was trimmed by 0 bases and V by 0 bases; bases with no gene match: 3. CDR3 in DNA: TGTGCCAGCAGCGTAGGGCCGGGAGGGAGCACAGATACGCAGTATTTT. As protein: CASSVGPGGSTDTQYF.